This T cell receptor (beta chain) was recorded in a study of beta chain features in type 1 diabetes. Findings and limits, study-wide: Patients' naive, central memory and Treg TCRB repertoires seemed closer to one another than those of healthy donors. PCR might favor shorter templates, but any such skew would affect patients and controls equally.

In the case of this clone: Its matching antigen is unknown.

The CDR3 has 17 residues. Germline V gene data show CDR1 as MGHDK and CDR2 as SYGVNS. V dropped 4 bases and J dropped 4 bases, with 20 bases sitting between them. Isolated RNA was reverse transcribed in full, so expressed TCRB transcripts were sequenced. The method was immunoSEQ multiplex PCR; TCRdb's version includes in-frame clones alone and lacks a portion of them. Of around 450,000 clones listed, roughly an eighth were seen once; the top ten hold about 0.042%. This clonotype was obtained from a young woman in good health. The V call is TRBV25-1, the J call TRBJ2-1; no definite D call. The sequenced sample consisted of naive CD4+ T cells from blood. DNA of the CDR3: TGTGCCAGCAGTGCCTTAATAGCTGGAGTGGGTTACAATGAGCAGTTCTTC. This codes for CASSALIAGVGYNEQFF.